The entry below gives a single T cell receptor beta chain sequence along with its context. This clonotype was detected only a few times. Its antigen target is currently unknown. No much larger clonotype is one base removed from it; base qualities were not supplied. This sample is drawn from a study of identical twins (dated by TCRdb to 2015 to 2016). Study-wide context: TCR alpha and beta repertoires from monozygotic twins, unrelated adults of various ages and cord blood were deep-sequenced to test whether fetal clonotypes persist. Replicate twin experiments were performed at different times using different library preparation protocols to rule out contamination. The investigation overall reported the following: Conclusions relied on cross-sectional statistical analysis, since the same donors could not be followed over many years. Out-of-frame TCR alpha sequences shared between twins showed an excess of low generation-probability sequences compared with coincidental sharing between unrelated individuals. In monozygotic twins, out-of-frame TCR alpha sharing was systematically underestimated by recombination models, although the models agreed with sharing between unrelated individuals. Fewer insertions were carried by abundant cord blood beta clonotypes, a similar but weaker trend appeared in young adult naive repertoires, and no such trend appeared in memory repertoires. Invariant T cells such as MAIT and iNKT could partly confound zero-insertion analyses, though diverse VJ usage argued against this for most clonotypes. A weaker excess of twin sharing was found in beta out-of-frame sequences because the signal-to-noise ratio was lowered by fewer shared sequences.

The CDR3, cysteine through phenylalanine, is 16 amino acids long. Just CDR3 DNA is preserved here, 48 bases in frame from base 1. CDR1 and CDR2 are read off the germline V gene as SGHRS and YFSETQ. Germline trimming amounts to 0 bases on V and 2 bases on J, with 4 as the count of junction bases outside the gene matches. All donors were healthy Caucasians. The twin cohort comprised three pairs of female monozygotic twins, all aged roughly 18 to 30 years. The RNA used for TCR libraries was isolated from peripheral blood mononuclear cells. Library generation was performed with 5' RACE. Sequenced on an Illumina HiSeq 2000. Template switching introduced a universal primer binding site; the final cDNA contained a unique molecular identifier, enabling accurate counting of TCR cDNA molecules. Specific primers in the conserved constant-segment region were used to synthesize first-strand cDNA for the TCR alpha and beta chains. To control for contamination, each cDNA library was double barcoded with a SMART-Mk sample barcode plus Illumina barcodes. TruSeq adapter sequences, together with Illumina sample barcodes, were added in two successive PCR steps. The Illumina HiSeq platform was used with custom primers to sequence TCR alpha and beta cDNA libraries. Per the original workflow: Raw reads were processed with MiGEC to extract unique molecular identifiers, and MiXCR was used to determine CDR3 positions. For each individual, recombination models were inferred using an EM algorithm with the repgenHMM and IGoR tools. Shared clonotypes were analyzed with the tcR package in R, and sharing was normalized by the product of cloneset sizes. To study raw recombination without the effects of thymic and clonal selection, out-of-frame nonproductive sequences were analyzed. TCRdb ran its own pipeline on the public reads, namely fastp trimming at Q25 and MiXCR clone calling, and kept in-frame beta chains. Every CDR3 protein is listed once, alongside the most common genes and DNA of its rows. The V and J calls, along with clone size, are taken from TCRdb and not from the paper's own processing. The sample table lists some 900,000 distinct CDR3 sequences, roughly 12% of them with a count of one. Around 1.6% of the sample is held by the ten biggest clonotypes.

These same records also appear under a second study, on yellow fever vaccine responses in identical twins. The second study's authors report: According to the authors, the vaccine-induced T cell response in identical twins seemed to be partly convergent and partly specific to each individual. In the study, vaccine-responding T cell clones were precisely tracked in identical twins.

The clonotype comes from a woman between 18 and 29 years old in good health. Sequences were obtained from PBMCs. The rearrangement joined TRBV5-1 to TRBJ2-3, with 9 middle bases fitting TRBD2. The CDR3 is CASSLAASGITDTQYF. Read as DNA, the sequence is TGCGCCAGCAGCTTGGCAGCTAGCGGGATCACAGATACGCAGTATTTT.